This T cell receptor beta chain was documented in a study of T cell responses to AZD1222 COVID-19 vaccine. Findings and caveats of the study: White British donors predominated, females outnumbered males, and clonal diversity was possibly underestimated. Within unmutated variant regions lay the reported targets of nearly half of spike-specific TCRs.

The CDR3 is 15 residues long. Germline V gives CDR1 SGHNT, CDR2 YYREEE (reference sequence). For this clone: What it recognizes is unknown.

The assay was immunoSEQ multiplex PCR, and TCRdb's table has in-frame clones only and misses some. The sample has 70,000 to 95,000 clones; about nine tenths are singletons. The sequence was obtained from an adult who received the AZD1222 COVID-19 vaccine. This sequence joins TRBV5-4 and TRBJ2-1, with a tentative D call TRBD1 (6 bases). The starting material was peripheral blood, obtained 28 days after the second AZD1222 dose. CDR3 nucleotide sequence: TGTTCTTCGACCAGGGGTGCCTCCTCCTACAATGAGCAGTTCTTC. As protein: CSSTRGASSYNEQFF.